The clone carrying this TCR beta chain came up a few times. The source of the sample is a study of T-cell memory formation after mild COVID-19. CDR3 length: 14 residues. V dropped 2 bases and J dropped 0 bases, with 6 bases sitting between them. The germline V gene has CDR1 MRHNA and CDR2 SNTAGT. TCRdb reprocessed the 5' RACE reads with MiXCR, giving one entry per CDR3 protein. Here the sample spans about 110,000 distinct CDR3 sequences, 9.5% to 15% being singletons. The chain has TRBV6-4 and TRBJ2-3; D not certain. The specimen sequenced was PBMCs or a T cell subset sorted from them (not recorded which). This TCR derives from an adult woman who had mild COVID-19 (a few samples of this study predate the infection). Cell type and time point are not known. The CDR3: CASSDGRSTDTQYF. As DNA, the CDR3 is TGTGCCAGCAGTGACGGTAGGAGCACAGATACGCAGTATTTT.